Shown below are 25 T cell receptor beta chains from a single sample sequenced in a study of metastatic and nonmetastatic thyroid tumors. TCRdb recomputed clones from the PCR reads via MiXCR. The table lists around 20,000 clones, 25% to 35% of them singletons. Patients had received no treatment of any kind before thyroid surgery. Material for sequencing was tumor tissue. The receptors were gathered from a female donor with papillary thyroid cancer or a benign thyroid nodule (not recorded which). Some clones in this sample may be carry-over from other donors' samples.

This chain uses TRBV9 with TRBJ2-5; D ambiguous. Trimming stripped 0 bases from V and 11 bases from J, with 17 bases between. This CDR3 has 14 residues. Germline assignment: CDR1 SGDLS and CDR2 YYNGEE. The CDR3 reads CASSVDPVREKQYF. The CDR3 region has the DNA TGTGCCAGCAGCGTAGATCCAGTAAGAGAGAAACAGTACTTC.

In its sample, this clone was seen many times. The chain has TRBV19 and TRBJ2-3; D remains ambiguous. Germline-derived CDR1 and CDR2 are LNHDA and SQIVND (reference sequence). This CDR3 is built from 15 residues. The V and J ends lost 5 bases and 0 bases respectively, with 12 bases between them. This chain's CDR3 is CASSLRLSSTDTQYF. CDR3 nucleotide sequence: TGTGCCAGTAGTCTTCGACTGAGTAGCACAGATACGCAGTATTTT.

For the CDR3, the DNA is TGTGCCAGCAGCTTAAGTAGAGGGGAAGAGACCCAGTACTTC. This codes for CASSLSRGEETQYF. This chain links TRBV7-9 with TRBJ2-5; possibly TRBD1 or TRBD2 for D (5 bases each). This CDR3 is 14 amino acids long. Germline V lookup: CDR1 SEHNR, CDR2 FQNEAQ (reference sequence). Trimming pared 2 bases from V and 3 bases from J, leaving 10 bases between.

This clone was detected many times. V and J are TRBV5-1 and TRBJ2-7; TRBD1 might be the D (5 bases). Per the germline V gene, CDR1 is SGHRS and CDR2 is YFSETQ. The V and J ends lost 1 base and 5 bases respectively, with 19 bases between them. The CDR3 loop spans 16 amino acids. The CDR3 region has the DNA TGCGCCAGCAGCTTGAGGGGTTCCAGCGCAGGCCACGAGCAGTACTTC. This gives the protein CASSLRGSSAGHEQYF.

This clone counts as medium-sized (0.01 to 0.1%). The chain uses TRBV6-1 and TRBJ2-1; D is uncertain. The CDR3 length is 11 residues. Deletions cut 6 bases from V and 4 bases from J, with 4 bases between. Looked up from germline, CDR1 is MNHNS and CDR2 is SASEGT. The CDR3 DNA is TGTGCCAGCAGCAATTACAATGAGCAGTTCTTC. This gives the protein CASSNYNEQFF.

The chain joins TRBV9 to TRBJ1-3; D unclear. CDR3 length: 13 residues. Trimming took 6 bases from V and 0 from J, leaving 7 bases between them. CDR1 is SGDLS and CDR2 is YYNGEE in the germline V gene. CDR3 sequence reads: CASTDPSGNTIYF. CDR3 coding DNA: TGTGCCAGCACGGATCCCTCTGGAAACACCATATATTTT.

This clone has just a few counts. The chain employs TRBV2 and TRBJ2-7, with D possibly matching TRBD1 (6 bases). The V and J ends lost 7 bases and 6 bases respectively, with 22 bases between them. In germline, CDR1 is SNHLY, CDR2 FYNNEI. This CDR3 is built from 15 residues. The CDR3 DNA reads as TGTGCCAGCAAAGGGGGATTGGTAGGCTTCGTCGAGCAGTACTTC. Translating gives CASKGGLVGFVEQYF.

J is TRBJ2-7 and V is TRBV20-1; D may be TRBD2 (6 bases). The germline V and J ends were trimmed by 6 bases and 5 bases, with 23 bases remaining between them. This CDR3 spans 15 amino acids. From germline, CDR1 is DFQATT and CDR2 SNEGSKA (reference sequence). CDR3 nucleotide sequence: TGCAGTGCCGATTCGCATTTAGCGGCCCTTGACGAGCAGTACTTC. It is translated as CSADSHLAALDEQYF.

This clone showed up just a few times. The rearrangement uses TRBV6-5 and TRBJ1-1; D gene ambiguous. The DNA end lines up better with TRBJ1-6; the J call may be wrong. Germline CDR1 MNHEY, CDR2 SVGAGI. The CDR3 runs to 13 residues. CDR3 residues: CASSYSYVWALHF. CDR3 bases: TGTGCCAGCAGTTATTCGTATGTCTGGGCCCTCCACTTT.

The chain is built from TRBV4-1 and TRBJ2-7, with TRBD2 identical over 8 bases. This CDR3 contains 18 residues. CDR1 is MGHRA and CDR2 is YSYEKL in the germline V gene. V lost 0 bases, J lost 0 bases, and 10 bases stayed unmatched. The CDR3, as DNA: TGCGCCAGCAGCCAAGACTTGCTGCGGGAGGTCCGCTCCTACGAGCAGTACTTC. It encodes CASSQDLLREVRSYEQYF.

This clone was recorded at least ten times. This chain links TRBV12-3 or TRBV12-4 with TRBJ1-1; 7 bases are a match to TRBD1. This CDR3 region has 15 residues. Trimming at V came to 7 bases and at J to 1 base, leaving 9 bases not matched to a gene. Here the CDR3 DNA reads TGTGCCAGCATTCCACTTAACAGGGGGAACACTGAAGCTTTCTTT. This codes for CASIPLNRGNTEAFF.

The table lists this clone with many counts. Here the CDR3 reads CASSINPDSPLHF. The CDR3, as DNA: TGTGCCAGTAGTATAAATCCGGATTCACCCCTCCACTTT. The V gene is TRBV19, the J gene TRBJ1-6; unclear D gene. This CDR3 has 13 amino acids. With 2 bases removed from V and 8 bases from J, the gap between germline ends came to 7 bases. Germline lookup yields CDR1 LNHDA and CDR2 SQIVND (reference sequence).

This clone occurred a few times. The chain is built from TRBV28 and TRBJ2-7, with 8 bases identical to TRBD1. V lost 5 bases, J lost 3 bases, and 3 bases stayed unmatched. Germline CDR1 reads MDHEN; CDR2 reads SYDVKM. There are 13 residues in the CDR3. The DNA of the CDR3 is TGTGCCAGCAGTCTACAGGGGGTCTACGAGCAGTACTTC. Encoded protein: CASSLQGVYEQYF.

The rearrangement uses TRBV7-6 and TRBJ2-3; TRBD1 is a possible D gene (5 bases). The CDR3 loop spans 11 amino acids. With 1 base removed from V and 10 bases from J, the gap between germline ends came to 6 bases. Germline V lookup: CDR1 SGHVS, CDR2 FNYEAQ. The CDR3 loop reads CASSLEGPQYF. The CDR3 DNA reads TGTGCCAGCAGCTTAGAGGGGCCGCAGTATTTT.

This sequence joins TRBV24-1 and TRBJ2-3; D might be TRBD1 (5 bases). CDR3 size: 11 residues. V was trimmed by 10 bases and J by 4 bases, leaving 8 bases between them. Germline loops: CDR1 KGHDR, CDR2 SFDVKD. In nucleotides, the CDR3 is TGTGCCACAGGGGCGGCAGATACGCAGTATTTT. Its translation: CATGAADTQYF.

The chain combines TRBV5-1 with TRBJ1-6, with a possible D match to TRBD1 (6 bases). V lost 0 bases and J 8 bases, leaving 6 bases between the germline ends. There are 13 residues in the CDR3. Germline CDR1 and CDR2: SGHRS and YFSETQ. CDR3 protein: CASSLGGHSPLHF. The CDR3 region has the DNA TGCGCCAGCAGCTTGGGGGGGCATTCACCCCTCCACTTT.

By sample fraction, this clone is medium-sized. The chain carries TRBV20-1 and TRBJ2-2; 9 nucleotides align to TRBD2. Germline V CDR1 and CDR2: DFQATT, SNEGSKA (reference sequence). The CDR3 covers 15 residues. V lost 6 bases and J lost 8; bases outside the gene matches: 13. The CDR3 loop reads CSAAVAGGFPGELFF. The CDR3 bases are TGCAGTGCCGCAGTGGCGGGAGGGTTCCCGGGGGAGCTGTTTTTT.

Judged by abundance, this clone is medium-sized. The V call is TRBV28, the J call TRBJ2-4; 8 bases agree with TRBD2. V trimming: 4 bases; J trimming: 0 bases; junction bases outside the gene matches: 2. The germline V gene encodes CDR1 MDHEN and CDR2 SYDVKM. This CDR3 has 15 residues. CDR3 nucleotides: TGTGCCAGCAGTTCCCTAGCGGGAGCCAAAAACATTCAGTACTTC. Translated: CASSSLAGAKNIQYF.

This sequence joins TRBV5-1 and TRBJ2-7; D perhaps matches TRBD2 (5 bases). CDR3 length: 14 amino acids. The germline V gene encodes CDR1 SGHRS and CDR2 YFSETQ. V gave up 0 bases and J gave up 3 bases, with 10 bases separating them. The CDR3 DNA sequence: TGCGCCAGCAGCTTGGGGGGAAGCGGCTACGAGCAGTACTTC. Encoded protein: CASSLGGSGYEQYF.

This clone was counted between two and nine times. The chain links TRBV6-1 to TRBJ1-6; 9 bases line up with TRBD1. CDR3 length: 14 amino acids. Trimming removed 4 bases from V and 8 bases from J; junction bases left unmatched: 3. Germline V gives CDR1 MNHNS, CDR2 SASEGT. The CDR3 DNA sequence: TGTGCCAGCAGTGGGACAGGGGATTATTCACCCCTCCACTTT. The encoded protein is CASSGTGDYSPLHF.

This clone showed up many times. A much larger clone lies one base from this, so it may be a read error. Other nucleotide sequences in the sample specify the same CDR3. The rearrangement joins TRBV11-2 to TRBJ2-3; 12 bases line up with TRBD2. This CDR3 comprises 18 residues. Germline V gene data show CDR1 as SGHAT and CDR2 as FQNNGV. The DNA of the CDR3 is TGTGCCAGCAGCATTTCTAGCGGGAGGGTTTCTAGCACGGATACGCAGTATTTT. This translates into CASSISSGRVSSTDTQYF. The full variable domain, completed using reference TRBV11-2 and TRBJ2-3, is EAGVAQSPRYKIIEKRQSVAFWCNPISGHATLYWYQQILGQGPKLLIQFQNNGVVDDSQLPKDRFSAERLKGVDSTLKIQPAKLEDSAVYLCASSISSGRVSSTDTQYFGPGTRLTVL.

This chain links TRBV9 with TRBJ1-3; D is undetermined. Per germline, CDR1 SGDLS and CDR2 YYNGEE. The CDR3 runs to 15 residues. V was trimmed by 4 bases and J by 3 bases, leaving 14 bases between them. The CDR3 sequence: CASSHRGGIGNTIYF. The CDR3 coding sequence is TGTGCCAGCAGCCATCGAGGTGGTATTGGAAACACCATATATTTT.

This chain uses TRBV12-3 or TRBV12-4 with TRBJ2-1; a possible D gene is TRBD1 (5 bases). V lost 0 bases and J 7 bases, leaving 13 bases between the germline ends. The length of the CDR3 is 15 residues. CDR3 sequence reads: CASSLALRTFNEQFF. The CDR3 DNA is TGTGCCAGCAGTTTAGCGCTAAGGACATTTAATGAGCAGTTCTTC.

This clone was counted between two and nine times. The chain uses TRBV2 and TRBJ2-7; D uncertain. The germline CDR1 and CDR2 sequences are SNHLY and FYNNEI. Trimming shortened V by 2 bases and J by 6 bases, and 8 bases separated the two germline ends. The CDR3 has 12 residues. The CDR3 nucleotides are TGTGCCAGCAGTGAATCATCAGTCGAGCAGTACTTC. Protein product: CASSESSVEQYF.

This clone was observed many times. The V gene is TRBV2, the J gene TRBJ2-1, with 8 bases that match TRBD2. This CDR3 comprises 15 residues. V was clipped by 8 bases and J by 5 bases; unmatched bases: 11. CDR1 is SNHLY and CDR2 is FYNNEI in the germline V gene. CDR3 protein: CASCYAGTSDNEQFF. The CDR3 bases are TGTGCCAGCTGTTACGCCGGGACTAGTGACAATGAGCAGTTCTTC.